These T cell receptor beta chains were read from a single sample in a study of beta chain features in type 1 diabetes. Measured with immunoSEQ multiplex PCR; TCRdb has only the in-frame clones, and not every one. The sample yields roughly 400,000 clones, about 15% seen once. The sample was naive CD4+ T cells from blood. These receptors were taken from a woman aged 18-30 years in good health. Both conserved end residues are part of each CDR3. Fields, in order: J gene, CDR3 length, D gene, clone size, V gene, CDR3 protein, CDR3 DNA. The D gene is left open where the match is weak. Clone size appears in some rows only: once, few, many, or a class for an expanded clone.

J gene: TRBJ2-7
CDR3 length: 15
D gene: -
clone size: few
V gene: TRBV19
CDR3 protein: CASMPRDKVTYEQYF
CDR3 DNA: TGTGCCAGTATGCCCCGGGACAAAGTAACCTACGAGCAGTACTTC

J gene: TRBJ2-3
CDR3 length: 11
D gene: -
clone size: few
V gene: TRBV30
CDR3 protein: CAWSVLGVQYF
CDR3 DNA: TGTGCCTGGAGTGTATTAGGGGTGCAGTATTTT

J gene: TRBJ1-2
CDR3 length: 12
D gene: -
clone size: few
V gene: TRBV7-9
CDR3 protein: CASSLSTSGYTF
CDR3 DNA: TGTGCCAGCAGCTTAAGTACGAGTGGCTACACCTTC

J gene: TRBJ2-2
CDR3 length: 14
D gene: TRBD2
clone size: few
V gene: TRBV30
CDR3 protein: CAWRGGLNTGELFF
CDR3 DNA: TGTGCCTGGAGGGGGGGGTTGAACACCGGGGAGCTGTTTTTT

J gene: TRBJ2-4
CDR3 length: 11
D gene: -
clone size: -
V gene: TRBV30
CDR3 protein: CAWSGENIQYF
CDR3 DNA: TGTGCCTGGAGTGGAGAAAACATTCAGTACTTC

J gene: TRBJ2-7
CDR3 length: 15
D gene: -
clone size: few
V gene: TRBV5-4
CDR3 protein: CASRHQGISPYEQYF
CDR3 DNA: TGTGCCAGCAGACACCAGGGAATCTCACCTTACGAGCAGTACTTC

J gene: TRBJ1-1
CDR3 length: 17
D gene: -
clone size: -
V gene: TRBV7-6
CDR3 protein: CASSPTPSSGWNTEAFF
CDR3 DNA: TGTGCCAGCAGCCCAACCCCCTCCTCGGGATGGAACACTGAAGCTTTCTTT

J gene: TRBJ2-7
CDR3 length: 17
D gene: -
clone size: -
V gene: TRBV23-1
CDR3 protein: CASSQLSHRASSYEQYF
CDR3 DNA: TGCGCCAGCAGTCAATTATCTCACAGGGCGAGCTCCTACGAGCAGTACTTC

J gene: TRBJ2-3
CDR3 length: 17
D gene: TRBD2
clone size: few
V gene: TRBV4-1
CDR3 protein: CASSAGPTSGRRDTQYF
CDR3 DNA: TGCGCCAGCAGCGCTGGCCCGACTAGCGGGAGGAGAGATACGCAGTATTTT

J gene: TRBJ1-5
CDR3 length: 17
D gene: TRBD1
clone size: once
V gene: TRBV7-8
CDR3 protein: CASSLEGYRGSNQPQHF
CDR3 DNA: TGTGCCAGCAGCTTAGAAGGCTACAGGGGAAGCAATCAGCCCCAGCATTTT

J gene: TRBJ2-5
CDR3 length: 15
D gene: -
clone size: -
V gene: TRBV5-4
CDR3 protein: CASSGPSWQQETQYF
CDR3 DNA: TGTGCCAGCAGCGGGCCCTCGTGGCAGCAAGAGACCCAGTACTTC

J gene: TRBJ1-2
CDR3 length: 14
D gene: TRBD1
clone size: few
V gene: TRBV15
CDR3 protein: CATSRDRGQGGYTF
CDR3 DNA: TGTGCCACCAGCAGAGATCGAGGACAGGGAGGTTACACCTTC

J gene: TRBJ2-1
CDR3 length: 16
D gene: TRBD2
clone size: -
V gene: TRBV9
CDR3 protein: CASSLASGRRVNEQFF
CDR3 DNA: TGTGCCAGCAGTCTAGCCAGCGGGAGGAGGGTCAATGAGCAGTTCTTC

J gene: TRBJ2-7
CDR3 length: 15
D gene: TRBD1
clone size: -
V gene: TRBV19
CDR3 protein: CASSTNTGGSYEQYF
CDR3 DNA: TGTGCCAGTAGTACAAATACAGGGGGCTCCTACGAGCAGTACTTC

J gene: TRBJ2-1
CDR3 length: 14
D gene: TRBD1
clone size: -
V gene: TRBV29-1
CDR3 protein: CSVIRTGGYGEQFF
CDR3 DNA: TGCAGCGTAATCAGGACAGGGGGCTACGGTGAGCAGTTCTTC

J gene: TRBJ2-5
CDR3 length: 11
D gene: -
clone size: few
V gene: TRBV20-1
CDR3 protein: CSALEGETQYF
CDR3 DNA: TGCAGTGCTTTGGAGGGGGAGACCCAGTACTTC

J gene: TRBJ1-1
CDR3 length: 11
D gene: TRBD1
clone size: few
V gene: TRBV13
CDR3 protein: CASSYRDRAFF
CDR3 DNA: TGTGCCAGCAGCTACCGGGACAGGGCTTTCTTT

J gene: TRBJ1-5
CDR3 length: 13
D gene: -
clone size: few
V gene: TRBV18
CDR3 protein: CASFGQGQQPQHF
CDR3 DNA: TGTGCCAGCTTCGGGCAGGGCCAGCAGCCCCAGCATTTT

J gene: TRBJ1-1
CDR3 length: 13
D gene: -
clone size: once
V gene: TRBV5-1
CDR3 protein: CASSSEGNTEAFF
CDR3 DNA: TGCGCCAGCAGTTCGGAGGGAAACACTGAAGCTTTCTTT

J gene: TRBJ1-2
CDR3 length: 14
D gene: TRBD1
clone size: -
V gene: TRBV29-1
CDR3 protein: CSVGLGQANYGYTF
CDR3 DNA: TGCAGCGTCGGACTGGGACAGGCTAACTATGGCTACACCTTC

J gene: TRBJ2-7
CDR3 length: 13
D gene: TRBD1
clone size: -
V gene: TRBV27
CDR3 protein: CASSTTGSLEQYF
CDR3 DNA: TGTGCCAGCAGCACGACAGGGAGCCTCGAGCAGTACTTC

J gene: TRBJ2-5
CDR3 length: 16
D gene: TRBD2
clone size: -
V gene: TRBV6-6
CDR3 protein: CASSFGASGRSETQYF
CDR3 DNA: TGTGCCAGCAGCTTCGGGGCTAGCGGGAGGTCGGAGACCCAGTACTTC

J gene: TRBJ2-5
CDR3 length: 13
D gene: TRBD2
clone size: -
V gene: TRBV5-4
CDR3 protein: CASRLAGEETQYF
CDR3 DNA: TGTGCCAGCAGGCTAGCGGGAGAAGAGACCCAGTACTTC

J gene: TRBJ1-5
CDR3 length: 14
D gene: -
clone size: few
V gene: TRBV6-5
CDR3 protein: CASSQGSSNQPQHF
CDR3 DNA: TGTGCCAGCAGTCAGGGAAGTAGCAATCAGCCCCAGCATTTT

J gene: TRBJ1-4
CDR3 length: 12
D gene: -
clone size: few
V gene: TRBV30
CDR3 protein: CAWRKGLSSLFF
CDR3 DNA: TGTGCCTGGAGGAAAGGACTCTCCTCCCTGTTTTTT

J gene: TRBJ1-1
CDR3 length: 16
D gene: -
clone size: -
V gene: TRBV9
CDR3 protein: CASSVVQTQVNTEAFF
CDR3 DNA: TGTGCCAGCAGCGTAGTCCAGACCCAGGTGAACACTGAAGCTTTCTTT

J gene: TRBJ2-2
CDR3 length: 16
D gene: -
clone size: -
V gene: TRBV11-1
CDR3 protein: CASSPWGESNTGELFF
CDR3 DNA: TGTGCCAGCAGCCCTTGGGGGGAATCGAACACCGGGGAGCTGTTTTTT

J gene: TRBJ1-1
CDR3 length: 13
D gene: -
clone size: few
V gene: TRBV7-9
CDR3 protein: CASSLPWPPEAFF
CDR3 DNA: TGTGCCAGCAGCTTACCTTGGCCCCCTGAAGCTTTCTTT

J gene: TRBJ2-1
CDR3 length: 15
D gene: -
clone size: few
V gene: TRBV5-1
CDR3 protein: CASSLARRGWHEQFF
CDR3 DNA: TGCGCCAGCAGCTTGGCCAGAAGGGGTTGGCATGAGCAGTTCTTC

J gene: TRBJ1-2
CDR3 length: 15
D gene: TRBD1
clone size: -
V gene: TRBV30
CDR3 protein: CAWSVPGQGNYGYTF
CDR3 DNA: TGTGCCTGGAGTGTACCGGGACAGGGAAACTATGGCTACACCTTC

J gene: TRBJ2-1
CDR3 length: 15
D gene: -
clone size: -
V gene: TRBV10-3
CDR3 protein: CATFDGGSSYNEQFF
CDR3 DNA: TGTGCCACCTTTGACGGGGGAAGCTCCTACAATGAGCAGTTCTTC

J gene: TRBJ2-1
CDR3 length: 14
D gene: TRBD1
clone size: few
V gene: TRBV5-6
CDR3 protein: CASSWRQGAGEQFF
CDR3 DNA: TGTGCCAGCAGCTGGAGACAGGGGGCGGGAGAGCAGTTCTTC

J gene: TRBJ2-1
CDR3 length: 15
D gene: -
clone size: few
V gene: TRBV6-5
CDR3 protein: CASTPGSEHYNEQFF
CDR3 DNA: TGTGCCAGCACCCCAGGGTCGGAACACTACAATGAGCAGTTCTTC

J gene: TRBJ2-2
CDR3 length: 16
D gene: TRBD2
clone size: -
V gene: TRBV2
CDR3 protein: CASSERASGGTGELFF
CDR3 DNA: TGTGCCAGCAGTGAGAGGGCTAGCGGAGGAACCGGGGAGCTGTTTTTT

J gene: TRBJ2-1
CDR3 length: 17
D gene: TRBD2
clone size: few
V gene: TRBV19
CDR3 protein: CASSTTRLAGGHNEQFF
CDR3 DNA: TGTGCCAGTAGTACTACTCGACTAGCGGGAGGCCACAATGAGCAGTTCTTC

J gene: TRBJ2-2
CDR3 length: 12
D gene: -
clone size: few
V gene: TRBV30
CDR3 protein: CAWSVAAGELFF
CDR3 DNA: TGTGCCTGGAGTGTAGCGGCTGGGGAGCTGTTTTTT

J gene: TRBJ1-1
CDR3 length: 13
D gene: -
clone size: few
V gene: TRBV30
CDR3 protein: CAWSTQGGTEAFF
CDR3 DNA: TGTGCCTGGAGTACACAGGGTGGCACTGAAGCTTTCTTT

J gene: TRBJ2-5
CDR3 length: 13
D gene: -
clone size: few
V gene: TRBV30
CDR3 protein: CAWSGSSRETQYF
CDR3 DNA: TGTGCCTGGAGTGGGAGTAGTAGGGAGACCCAGTACTTC

J gene: TRBJ1-5
CDR3 length: 15
D gene: -
clone size: few
V gene: TRBV19
CDR3 protein: CASSIAQGSNQPQHF
CDR3 DNA: TGTGCCAGTAGTATAGCCCAGGGAAGCAATCAGCCCCAGCATTTT

J gene: TRBJ2-2
CDR3 length: 16
D gene: TRBD2
clone size: -
V gene: TRBV4-2
CDR3 protein: CASKELAGGFTGELFF
CDR3 DNA: TGTGCCAGCAAGGAACTAGCGGGAGGGTTCACCGGGGAGCTGTTTTTT

J gene: TRBJ2-1
CDR3 length: 14
D gene: -
clone size: few
V gene: TRBV7-9
CDR3 protein: CASSPSRDYNEQFF
CDR3 DNA: TGTGCCAGCAGCCCCTCGCGGGACTACAATGAGCAGTTCTTC

J gene: TRBJ1-1
CDR3 length: 15
D gene: -
clone size: -
V gene: TRBV7-3
CDR3 protein: CASSIQGIMNTEAFF
CDR3 DNA: TGTGCCAGCAGCATACAGGGCATCATGAACACTGAAGCTTTCTTT

J gene: TRBJ1-1
CDR3 length: 14
D gene: -
clone size: few
V gene: TRBV7-2
CDR3 protein: CASSERRGVAEAFF
CDR3 DNA: TGTGCCAGCTCTGAAAGGAGGGGTGTAGCTGAAGCTTTCTTT

J gene: TRBJ2-3
CDR3 length: 15
D gene: TRBD2
clone size: few
V gene: TRBV30
CDR3 protein: CAWSNGRVRTDTQYF
CDR3 DNA: TGTGCCTGGAGCAACGGGAGGGTTAGAACAGATACGCAGTATTTT

J gene: TRBJ2-7
CDR3 length: 15
D gene: -
clone size: few
V gene: TRBV7-9
CDR3 protein: CASSLNDRPGYEQYF
CDR3 DNA: TGTGCCAGCAGCTTAAATGACAGACCGGGCTACGAGCAGTACTTC

J gene: TRBJ2-1
CDR3 length: 16
D gene: TRBD2
clone size: few
V gene: TRBV25-1
CDR3 protein: CASSGVKLTSGDEQFF
CDR3 DNA: TGTGCCAGCAGTGGGGTAAAGTTGACTAGCGGCGATGAGCAGTTCTTC

J gene: TRBJ2-6
CDR3 length: 14
D gene: -
clone size: -
V gene: TRBV28
CDR3 protein: CASSLQGRANVLTF
CDR3 DNA: TGTGCCAGCAGTTTACAGGGCCGGGCCAACGTCCTGACTTTC

J gene: TRBJ2-7
CDR3 length: 13
D gene: -
clone size: few
V gene: TRBV18
CDR3 protein: CASSQAGSYEQYF
CDR3 DNA: TGTGCCAGCTCACAGGCCGGGTCCTACGAGCAGTACTTC

J gene: TRBJ2-3
CDR3 length: 14
D gene: -
clone size: few
V gene: TRBV29-1
CDR3 protein: CSVRSGSSTDTQYF
CDR3 DNA: TGCAGCGTTCGTAGCGGATCTAGCACAGATACGCAGTATTTT

J gene: TRBJ2-1
CDR3 length: 12
D gene: -
clone size: few
V gene: TRBV4-2
CDR3 protein: CASSHVVNEQFF
CDR3 DNA: TGTGCCAGCAGCCATGTCGTCAATGAGCAGTTCTTC

J gene: TRBJ1-5
CDR3 length: 16
D gene: -
clone size: few
V gene: TRBV30
CDR3 protein: CAWTPGQPKTYQPQHF
CDR3 DNA: TGTGCCTGGACCCCCGGACAGCCGAAAACTTATCAGCCCCAGCATTTT

J gene: TRBJ1-2
CDR3 length: 14
D gene: TRBD1
clone size: few
V gene: TRBV28
CDR3 protein: CASSFLTGGYGYTF
CDR3 DNA: TGTGCCAGCAGTTTCTTAACAGGGGGCTATGGCTACACCTTC

J gene: TRBJ1-1
CDR3 length: 13
D gene: TRBD1
clone size: -
V gene: TRBV6-1
CDR3 protein: CASRQGANTEAFF
CDR3 DNA: TGTGCCAGCAGACAGGGGGCGAACACTGAAGCTTTCTTT

J gene: TRBJ2-1
CDR3 length: 14
D gene: -
clone size: few
V gene: TRBV2
CDR3 protein: CASNSGVDPNEQFF
CDR3 DNA: TGTGCCAGCAATTCGGGAGTAGACCCCAATGAGCAGTTCTTC

J gene: TRBJ2-1
CDR3 length: 17
D gene: TRBD1
clone size: -
V gene: TRBV27
CDR3 protein: CASSTRQGRSSYNEQFF
CDR3 DNA: TGTGCCAGCAGTACACGACAGGGGCGCAGCTCCTACAATGAGCAGTTCTTC

J gene: TRBJ1-1
CDR3 length: 17
D gene: -
clone size: -
V gene: TRBV4-1
CDR3 protein: CASSQRDQDSMNTEAFF
CDR3 DNA: TGCGCCAGCAGCCAGAGAGATCAGGACAGTATGAACACTGAAGCTTTCTTT

J gene: TRBJ2-7
CDR3 length: 14
D gene: TRBD2
clone size: -
V gene: TRBV27
CDR3 protein: CASSFSGSRYEQYF
CDR3 DNA: TGTGCCAGCAGTTTTAGCGGGAGTCGCTACGAGCAGTACTTC

J gene: TRBJ1-2
CDR3 length: 13
D gene: -
clone size: -
V gene: TRBV7-9
CDR3 protein: CASHRQVASGYTF
CDR3 DNA: TGTGCCAGCCATAGACAGGTTGCCTCTGGCTACACCTTC

J gene: TRBJ1-2
CDR3 length: 12
D gene: -
clone size: -
V gene: TRBV30
CDR3 protein: CAWNRVNYGYTF
CDR3 DNA: TGTGCCTGGAATCGAGTCAACTATGGCTACACCTTC